One sample yielded the 23 T cell receptor beta chains listed below, sequenced in a study of cytomegalovirus exposure and HLA in healthy donors. PCR used 60 Vbeta primers and 13 Jbeta primers. The protocol was immunoSEQ multiplex PCR, while the TCRdb copy is restricted to in-frame clones and leaves out a portion. The sample has nearly 200,000 clones, about 85% seen once. What was sequenced was PBMCs. The receptor set was obtained from a male donor in good health and CMV-seropositive.

The chain has TRBV27 and TRBJ2-7, with 8 bases fitting TRBD1. The CDR3 sequence is 15 residues long. Germline values: CDR1 MNHEY, CDR2 SMNVEV (reference sequence). V lost 5 bases to trimming and J lost 4 bases; unmatched junction nucleotides: 10. This CDR3 reads CASSTDRVKKYEQYF. The CDR3 DNA sequence: TGTGCCAGCAGTACGGACAGGGTGAAGAAATACGAGCAGTACTTC.

This clone was counted only a few times. The V call is TRBV19, the J call TRBJ2-5, with D perhaps matching TRBD2 (5 bases). The end of the DNA is better explained by TRBJ2-7, so the J call may be wrong. Germline values: CDR1 LNHDA, CDR2 SQIVND (reference sequence). The CDR3 contains 12 residues. The CDR3 here is CASSPERHEQYF. The CDR3 nucleotides read TGTGCCAGTAGTCCGGAGCGGCACGAGCAGTACTTC.

The chain carries TRBV7-6 and TRBJ2-2, with D uncertain. CDR1 is SGHVS, CDR2 FNYEAQ, per germline. V shed 5 bases and J shed 2 bases, with 12 bases lying between them. This CDR3 comprises 15 residues. This CDR3 is CASSPLTFNTGELFF. CDR3 sequence (DNA): TGTGCCAGCAGCCCTCTAACCTTTAACACCGGGGAGCTGTTTTTT. The entire variable domain, with the rest obtained from reference TRBV7-6 and TRBJ2-2, is as follows: GAGVSQSPRYKVTKRGQDVALRCDPISGHVSLYWYRQALGQGPEFLTYFNYEAQQDKSGLPNDRFSAERPEGSISTLTIQRTEQRDSAMYRCASSPLTFNTGELFFGEGSRLTVL.

This chain links TRBV10-3 with TRBJ2-3, with D possibly TRBD1 on 5 matching bases. CDR3 length equals 15 residues. V was trimmed by 3 bases and J by 2 bases, leaving 12 bases between them. Germline CDR1 reads ENHRY; CDR2 reads SYGVKD. CDR3 DNA sequence: TGTGCCATCAGTGAACAGGAGACCGACACAGATACGCAGTATTTT. Protein product: CAISEQETDTDTQYF.

This clone was seen a few times. The chain combines TRBV27 with TRBJ1-5, with TRBD1 matching over 10 bases. Germline-derived CDR1 and CDR2 are MNHEY and SMNVEV (reference sequence). The length of the CDR3 is 17 residues. J gave up 5 bases and V 3 bases, and 10 bases lay outside the gene matches. In nucleotides, the CDR3 is TGTGCCAGCAGTTTGGCGGGGGACAGGGGACCCTATCAGCCCCAGCATTTT. The encoded protein is CASSLAGDRGPYQPQHF.

The rearrangement uses TRBV30 and TRBJ2-1; 12 bases fit TRBD2. In germline, CDR1 is GTSNPN, CDR2 SVGIG (reference sequence). The CDR3 totals 14 residues. V trimming: 3 bases; J trimming: 7 bases; junction bases outside the gene matches: 4. CDR3: CAWRPSGRGNEQFF. The DNA for the CDR3 is TGTGCCTGGAGGCCTAGCGGGAGGGGAAATGAGCAGTTCTTC.

This chain connects TRBV28 to TRBJ2-7; D perhaps matches TRBD2 (6 bases). The length of the CDR3 is 11 residues. V was shortened by 11 bases and J by 4 bases, with 12 bases between the two germline ends. Germline V lookup: CDR1 MDHEN, CDR2 SYDVKM. CDR3 amino acids: CACTGLYEQYF. In DNA, the CDR3 is TGTGCCTGCACGGGACTTTACGAGCAGTACTTC.

V and J are TRBV6-1 and TRBJ1-5; 9 bases match TRBD1. The CDR3 consists of 15 residues. Germline V CDR1 and CDR2: MNHNS, SASEGT. Losses at the gene ends were 5 bases for V and 2 bases for J; bases not matched to a gene: 4. The CDR3 sequence: CASSRTGARNQPQHF. The CDR3 DNA follows: TGTGCCAGCAGTCGGACAGGGGCACGCAATCAGCCCCAGCATTTT.

The V call is TRBV6-5, the J call TRBJ2-1, with D tentatively TRBD2 (6 bases). Germline CDR1 and CDR2: MNHEY and SVGAGI. The CDR3 has 15 residues. V was pared by 5 bases and J by 3 bases, with 14 bases between. The CDR3 reads CASSAGGDHYNEQFF. DNA for the CDR3: TGTGCCAGCAGTGCTGGCGGGGACCACTACAATGAGCAGTTCTTC.

This clone showed up just once. This rearrangement joins TRBV28 to TRBJ1-1; no clear D gene. Per the germline V gene, CDR1 is MDHEN and CDR2 is SYDVKM. Trimming stripped 2 bases from V and 8 bases from J, with 9 bases between. The CDR3 consists of 12 residues. CDR3 DNA sequence: TGTGCCAGCAGTTTACCCAGGAAAGAAGCTTTCTTT. Amino acids: CASSLPRKEAFF.

The V call is TRBV19, the J call TRBJ1-5; TRBD1 matches at 8 bases. The germline V gene encodes CDR1 LNHDA and CDR2 SQIVND (reference sequence). This CDR3 contains 15 residues. The trim removed 5 bases at V and 7 bases at J, leaving 10 bases unmatched. The CDR3 DNA reads as TGTGCCAGTAGTGCCGAAACAGGGGGAGGGCAGCCCCAGCATTTT. Translating it yields CASSAETGGGQPQHF.

This sequence joins TRBV29-1 and TRBJ1-3; 7 bases fit TRBD1. The CDR3 length is 17 residues. Trimming cost V 3 bases and J 0 bases; bases outside gene matches: 11. The germline V gene encodes CDR1 SQVTM and CDR2 ANQGSEA. CDR3 amino acids: CSVESGAPGGSGNTIYF. The DNA of the CDR3 is TGCAGCGTTGAGTCTGGCGCCCCAGGGGGCTCTGGAAACACCATATATTTT.

The rearrangement links TRBV5-1 to TRBJ1-1; D gene unclear. Germline CDR1 and CDR2: SGHRS and YFSETQ. The CDR3 runs to 13 residues. V lost 0 bases and J 3 bases, leaving 6 bases between the germline ends. CDR3 region: CASSLAADTEAFF. The CDR3, as DNA: TGCGCCAGCAGCTTGGCGGCGGACACTGAAGCTTTCTTT. Full variable domain (missing parts from reference TRBV5-1 and TRBJ1-1): KAGVTQTPRYLIKTRGQQVTLSCSPISGHRSVSWYQQTPGQGLQFLFEYFSETQRNKGNFPGRFSGRQFSNSRSEMNVSTLELGDSALYLCASSLAADTEAFFGQGTRLTVV.

The CDR3 loop reads CASSLGATQETQYF. The CDR3 DNA reads as TGTGCCAGCAGCTTAGGGGCAACCCAAGAGACCCAGTACTTC. The V gene is TRBV11-2, the J gene TRBJ2-5; D ambiguous. V lost 1 base and J lost 1, with 7 bases in between. The CDR3 runs to 14 residues. Germline CDR1 is SGHAT and CDR2 is FQNNGV.

CDR3 loop: CASSFTAYEQYF. CDR3 bases: TGTGCCAGCAGCTTTACAGCCTACGAGCAGTACTTC. V and J are TRBV5-5 and TRBJ2-7; no clear D. The length of the CDR3 is 12 residues. CDR1 and CDR2 (germline): SGHKS, YYEKEE (reference sequence). Trimming left V 2 bases short and J 2 bases short, with 5 bases between.

The V and J genes are TRBV19 and TRBJ1-6; 9 positions agree with TRBD1. J lost 9 bases, V lost 4 bases, and 7 bases had no gene match. The CDR3 totals 15 residues. The germline gives CDR1 LNHDA, CDR2 SQIVND (reference sequence). The CDR3 nucleotides are TGTGCCAGTAGTACAAGGACAGGGGAGACTTCACCCCTCCACTTT. Translation gives CASSTRTGETSPLHF.

This clone came up once. This chain joins TRBV11-2 and TRBJ1-4; 9 positions agree with TRBD1. The CDR3 length is 14 residues. V shed 3 bases, J shed 8 bases, and the junction held 4 bases outside the gene matches. Germline V gene sequence: CDR1 SGHAT, CDR2 FQNNGV. The CDR3 DNA follows: TGTGCCAGCAGCTTGGGACAGGGAAAAGAAAAACTGTTTTTT. Amino acid sequence: CASSLGQGKEKLFF.

Concerning this clone: Other DNA sequences within the sample encode an identical CDR3. CDR3 sequence reads: CASSFGGYQETQYF. CDR3 DNA: TGCGCCAGCAGCTTTGGCGGGTACCAAGAGACCCAGTACTTC. The chain combines TRBV5-1 with TRBJ2-5; possibly TRBD2 for D (5 bases). Looked up from germline, CDR1 is SGHRS and CDR2 is YFSETQ. The ends were cut back, 2 bases at V and 0 bases at J, with 8 bases in the middle. This CDR3 is built from 14 residues.

This rearrangement joins TRBV7-9 to TRBJ2-5, with 13 nucleotides matching TRBD2. This CDR3 is built from 15 residues. The germline CDR1 and CDR2 sequences are SEHNR and FQNEAQ (reference sequence). V shed 4 bases, J shed 6 bases, and the junction held 5 bases outside the gene matches. Written as DNA, the CDR3 is TGTGCCAGCAGCTCTCGGACTAGCGGGAGTAAGACCCAGTACTTC. It codes for CASSSRTSGSKTQYF. Based on the CDR3 plus reference TRBV7-9 and TRBJ2-5, the full variable domain is DTGVSQNPRHKITKRGQNVTFRCDPISEHNRLYWYRQTLGQGPEFLTYFQNEAQLEKSRLLSDRFSAERPKGSFSTLEIQRTEQGDSAMYLCASSSRTSGSKTQYFGPGTRLLVL.

J is TRBJ2-3 and V is TRBV11-2, with D tentatively TRBD2 (5 bases). The ends were cut back, 4 bases at V and 0 bases at J, with 17 bases in the middle. The V gene's germline CDR1 is SGHAT and CDR2 FQNNGV. This CDR3 has 17 residues. The CDR3 DNA follows: TGTGCCAGCAGCTCCCCAGCCGGTGGACTTAGCACAGATACGCAGTATTTT. It translates to CASSSPAGGLSTDTQYF. Full variable domain (rest looked up from reference TRBV11-2 and TRBJ2-3): EAGVAQSPRYKIIEKRQSVAFWCNPISGHATLYWYQQILGQGPKLLIQFQNNGVVDDSQLPKDRFSAERLKGVDSTLKIQPAKLEDSAVYLCASSSPAGGLSTDTQYFGPGTRLTVL.

The chain combines TRBV5-4 with TRBJ2-1; TRBD2 agrees at 10 bases. Trimming took 4 bases from V and 7 from J; bases not matched to a gene: 11. The CDR3 contains 16 residues. Per the germline V gene, CDR1 is SGHNT and CDR2 is YYREEE (reference sequence). CDR3: CASSQGPSGGGNEQFF. CDR3 in DNA: TGTGCCAGCAGCCAAGGTCCTAGCGGGGGTGGGAATGAGCAGTTCTTC.

The chain combines TRBV19 with TRBJ2-2; D is perhaps TRBD1 (6 bases). Germline values: CDR1 LNHDA, CDR2 SQIVND (reference sequence). CDR3 length: 14 amino acids. Trimming removed 7 bases at V and 0 bases at J, with 9 bases between. The CDR3 region is CASTRTANTGELFF. CDR3 DNA: TGTGCCAGTACCCGGACAGCGAACACCGGGGAGCTGTTTTTT.

The rearrangement links TRBV27 to TRBJ2-2; D is unclear. Germline lookup yields CDR1 MNHEY and CDR2 SMNVEV (reference sequence). V lost 2 bases and J 5 bases, leaving 6 bases between the germline ends. This CDR3 has 13 amino acids. The CDR3 DNA follows: TGTGCCAGCAGTTTAACACCGACCGGGGAGCTGTTTTTT. This translates into CASSLTPTGELFF.